This T cell receptor (beta chain) was captured in a study of OX40 agonist ivuxolimab in advanced cancers. In the study overall: Aged roughly 23 to 85 with a mean of approximately 57 years, they were about 78% male. General study findings and limits: CD8+ T cells averaged more expanded clones than CD4+.

Of note for this clone: What it recognizes is unknown.

The method was immunoSEQ multiplex PCR; TCRdb's version includes in-frame clones alone and lacks a portion of them. The sample includes about 100,000 clones, approximately 90% of them seen just once. Autoimmune disease history or systemic immunosuppression barred patients. The specimen was CD4+ or CD8+ T cells sorted from blood, collected in a trial of the OX40 agonist ivuxolimab. The receptor comes from an adult with an advanced solid tumor such as melanoma, head and neck, liver or kidney cancer.

CDR3 DNA sequence: TGTGCCAGCAGCGACAGGGTATCTGGGGCCAACGTCCTGACTTTC. As protein: CASSDRVSGANVLTF. The V and J genes are TRBV9 and TRBJ2-6, with D tentatively TRBD1 (6 bases). V was clipped by 3 bases and J by 1 base, with 8 bases between them. Germline CDR1 SGDLS, CDR2 YYNGEE. This CDR3 comprises 15 residues.